This is a list of T cell receptor beta chains from one sample in a study of T cells in localized non-small cell lung cancer. Sequenced by immunoSEQ multiplex PCR; TCRdb stores in-frame clones only, minus some. There are about 24,000 clones in the sample; roughly 90% occur only once, and more than 20% lies in the top ten. Specimen: peripheral blood, collected before any cancer treatment. The receptors derive from a man aged 40-75 years with stage I squamous cell lung carcinoma. Each CDR3 is given with its conserved first and last residue. Each record gives: J gene, clone size, V gene, D gene, CDR3 protein, CDR3 DNA. D genes are given only for firm matches. Size is omitted from some rows. Given values are once, few, many or a class for expanded clones.

TRBJ2-7 NA TRBV14 NA CASFSITRSLSYEQYF TGTGCCAGCTTTTCCATCACTAGATCTCTTTCCTACGAGCAGTACTTC
TRBJ1-2 NA TRBV28 TRBD1 CASRADRVPINYGYTF TGTGCCAGCAGGGCTGACAGGGTTCCCATTAACTATGGCTACACCTTC
TRBJ1-1 NA TRBV19 NA CASTRGGNTEAFF TGTGCCAGTACCCGAGGGGGGAACACTGAAGCTTTCTTT
TRBJ1-5 NA TRBV19 NA CASSNQGRGQPQHF TGTGCCAGTAGTAATCAGGGGAGAGGACAGCCCCAGCATTTT
TRBJ2-2 NA TRBV9 NA CASRGESGTGELFF TGTGCCAGCAGGGGCGAGAGTGGCACCGGGGAGCTGTTTTTT
TRBJ2-7 NA TRBV5-4 NA CASSRETNSYEQYF TGTGCCAGCAGCCGGGAGACTAACTCCTACGAGCAGTACTTC
TRBJ1-2 NA TRBV20-1 NA CSATDINGYTF TGCAGTGCTACGGACATAAATGGCTACACCTTC
TRBJ1-5 NA TRBV2 NA CASRRRTNQPQHF TGTGCCAGCAGAAGACGGACTAATCAGCCCCAGCATTTT
TRBJ1-1 NA TRBV4-3 TRBD1 CASSQEGQIKNTEAFF TGCGCCAGCAGCCAAGAGGGACAGATAAAGAACACTGAAGCTTTCTTT
TRBJ2-7 NA TRBV27 NA CASSLGDSSYEQYF TGTGCCAGCAGTTTGGGTGACAGCTCCTACGAGCAGTACTTC
TRBJ1-4 NA TRBV5-1 TRBD1 CASSSGQGNEKLFF TGCGCCAGCAGCTCGGGACAGGGAAATGAAAAACTGTTTTTT
TRBJ2-7 NA TRBV11-2 TRBD2 CASSLVRLRRTSGFYEQYF TGTGCCAGCAGCTTAGTTCGTTTAAGGCGGACTAGCGGATTTTACGAGCAGTACTTC
TRBJ2-1 NA TRBV11-2 NA CASAEEYNEQFF TGTGCCAGCGCGGAAGAGTACAATGAGCAGTTCTTC
TRBJ2-3 NA TRBV28 NA CASATGRLIVNPSTDTQYF TGTGCCAGTGCTACAGGGCGCCTTATCGTTAATCCTAGCACAGATACGCAGTATTTT
TRBJ1-2 NA TRBV9 NA CASSVAGEGAWFDSYTF TGTGCCAGCAGCGTAGCTGGGGAGGGTGCCTGGTTCGATAGCTACACCTTC
TRBJ1-5 NA TRBV2 NA CASSEVGGVSNQPQHF TGTGCCAGCAGTGAAGTAGGTGGGGTTAGCAATCAGCCCCAGCATTTT
TRBJ1-1 NA TRBV11-2 NA CASSLPISRNTEAFF TGTGCCAGCAGCTTACCGATATCGAGGAACACTGAAGCTTTCTTT
TRBJ1-2 NA TRBV5-1 TRBD1 CASRFQGDPYGYTF TGCGCCAGCAGATTCCAGGGGGATCCTTATGGCTACACCTTC
TRBJ2-5 once TRBV7-9 NA CASSLTDQETQYF TGTGCCAGCAGCTTAACAGACCAAGAGACCCAGTACTTC
TRBJ2-3 NA TRBV6-5 NA CASSRLVYTDTQYF TGTGCCAGCAGCCGACTCGTTTACACAGATACGCAGTATTTT
TRBJ2-5 NA TRBV9 TRBD2 CASSISPGTSGGAGETQYF TGTGCCAGCAGCATATCCCCCGGGACTAGCGGGGGGGCCGGAGAGACCCAGTACTTC
TRBJ2-1 NA TRBV11-3 NA CASSLSQGEDEQFF TGTGCCAGCAGCTTATCCCAGGGAGAAGATGAGCAGTTCTTC
TRBJ1-2 NA TRBV2 TRBD1 CALRTGSSDRSSGYTF TGTGCCCTCCGGACAGGCAGTAGTGATCGATCGAGTGGCTACACCTTC
TRBJ1-6 once TRBV18 NA CASSLNQGLSANSPLHF TGTGCCAGCTCACTCAATCAGGGTCTCTCTGCCAATTCACCCCTCCACTTT
TRBJ2-2 NA TRBV5-5 NA CASRTNTGELFF TGTGCCAGCAGGACGAACACCGGGGAGCTGTTTTTT
TRBJ2-7 few TRBV30 TRBD2 CAWSFLDSGGFDEQYF TGTGCCTGGAGTTTCCTGGATAGCGGGGGGTTTGACGAGCAGTACTTC
TRBJ1-5 few TRBV15 NA CATSREPGANQPQHF TGTGCCACCAGCAGAGAACCAGGGGCCAATCAGCCCCAGCATTTT
TRBJ2-7 NA TRBV30 TRBD1 CAWSLPGGAYEQYF TGTGCCTGGAGTTTACCAGGGGGAGCCTACGAGCAGTACTTC
TRBJ2-5 NA TRBV7-9 TRBD1 CASSPRQGFGQETQYF TGTGCCAGCAGCCCTCGACAGGGGTTTGGACAAGAGACCCAGTACTTC
TRBJ2-3 NA TRBV6-1 NA CASSTGRSTDTQYF TGTGCCAGCAGCACCGGCAGAAGCACAGATACGCAGTATTTT